This T cell receptor beta chain comes out of a study of cytomegalovirus exposure and HLA in healthy donors. As for this clone: Its specificity is unknown.

PCR involved 60 Vbeta and 13 Jbeta primers. Assay: immunoSEQ multiplex PCR; the TCRdb copy retains only in-frame clones and omits some. The table lists some 150,000 clones, about two thirds of them singletons, with approximately 2.5% in the top ten. Points from the study as a whole: CMV serostatus stood as the only immune exposure information on hand.

Sequencing input: PBMCs. The receptor's source is a woman under 40 in good health and CMV-seronegative.

The CDR3 loop is CAIQGEAKNIQYF. CDR3 in DNA: TGTGCCATCCAGGGGGAGGCCAAAAACATTCAGTACTTC. This rearrangement joins TRBV7-9 to TRBJ2-4; 7 bases are a match to TRBD1. With V trimmed by 10 bases and J by 1 base, 4 bases remained unmatched. Looked up from germline, CDR1 is SEHNR and CDR2 is FQNEAQ (reference sequence). This CDR3 is 13 amino acids long.